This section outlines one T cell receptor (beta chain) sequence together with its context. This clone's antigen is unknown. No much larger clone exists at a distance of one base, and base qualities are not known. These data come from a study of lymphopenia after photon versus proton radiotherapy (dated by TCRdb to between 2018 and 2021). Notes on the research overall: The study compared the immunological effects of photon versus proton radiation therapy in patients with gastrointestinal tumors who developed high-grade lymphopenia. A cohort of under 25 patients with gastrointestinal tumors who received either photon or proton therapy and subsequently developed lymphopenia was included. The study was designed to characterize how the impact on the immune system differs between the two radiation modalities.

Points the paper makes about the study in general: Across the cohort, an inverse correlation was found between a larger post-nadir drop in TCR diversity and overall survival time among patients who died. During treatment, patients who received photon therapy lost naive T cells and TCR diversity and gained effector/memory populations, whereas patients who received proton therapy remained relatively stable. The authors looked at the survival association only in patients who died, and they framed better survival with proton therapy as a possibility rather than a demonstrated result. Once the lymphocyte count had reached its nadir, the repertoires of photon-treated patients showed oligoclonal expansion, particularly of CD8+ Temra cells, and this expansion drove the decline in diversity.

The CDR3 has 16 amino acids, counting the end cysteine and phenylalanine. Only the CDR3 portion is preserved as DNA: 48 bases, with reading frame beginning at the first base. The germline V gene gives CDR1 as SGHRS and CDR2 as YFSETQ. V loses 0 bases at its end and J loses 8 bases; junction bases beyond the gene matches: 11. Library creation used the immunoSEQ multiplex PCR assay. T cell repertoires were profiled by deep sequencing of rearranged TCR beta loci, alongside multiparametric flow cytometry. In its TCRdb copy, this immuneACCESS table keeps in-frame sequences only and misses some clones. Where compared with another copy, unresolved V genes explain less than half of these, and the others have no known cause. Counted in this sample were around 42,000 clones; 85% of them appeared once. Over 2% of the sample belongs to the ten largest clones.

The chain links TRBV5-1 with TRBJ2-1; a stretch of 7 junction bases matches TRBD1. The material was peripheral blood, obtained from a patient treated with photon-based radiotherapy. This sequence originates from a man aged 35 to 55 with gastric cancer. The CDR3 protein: CASSLAQGGQGDEQFF. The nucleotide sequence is TGCGCCAGCAGCTTGGCCCAGGGTGGTCAGGGGGATGAGCAGTTCTTC.